This TCR beta chain came from a study of blood T cells in healthy people across ages. With respect to this clonotype: Its antigen is as yet unknown. Mismatch with germline at one junction end may stem from a read error.

Findings and limits, study-wide: Roughly linear declines in TCR beta diversity per million T cells occurred with age.

Donor samples were obtained from healthy Caucasian individuals from Russia, aged 6 to 90. For the second PCR, which ran for roughly 7 to 11 cycles, a sample-barcoded 5' primer and a J-beta primer mix were used. Each cDNA molecule carried a tag from a template-switch adaptor that contained 12 random nucleotides. TCRdb itself ran the 5' RACE reads through MiXCR, one entry per CDR3 protein. The table includes 1.5 million to 2 million distinct CDR3 sequences, approximately 30% detected once. Sequencing was performed on blood. This clonotype was sampled from a woman aged 30 to 39 in good health.

The DNA of the CDR3 is TGTCCCAGCAGCGAGCCGGGACAGAACTACAATGAGCAGTTCTTC. It codes for CPSSEPGQNYNEQFF. This chain connects TRBV3-1 to TRBJ2-1, with TRBD1 matching 7 bases. Germline V lookup: CDR1 LGHDT, CDR2 YNNKEL (reference sequence). The CDR3 runs 15 residues.